This is a list of T cell receptor beta chains from one sample in a study of CD8+ T cells in alopecia areata. Repertoires were generated with immunoSEQ multiplex PCR, while TCRdb's copy carries only in-frame clones and drops some. The table lists about 120,000 clones, around 45% of them singletons. The sample taken for sequencing was NKG2D-low CD8+ T cells sorted from blood. The origin of the receptors is a human donor with alopecia areata. Both conserved end residues are part of each CDR3. The D gene is left open where the match is weak. The listing skips clone size in some rows; elsewhere it reads once, few, many or a size class.

TRBV29-1,TRBJ2-7,.,.,TGCAGCGTTGAAGATCCCCAGTCCTACGAGCAGTACTTC,CSVEDPQSYEQYF
TRBV30,TRBJ2-3,.,.,TGTGCCTGGACTGGGGGTGCCCTGATTAGCACAGATACGCAGTATTTT,CAWTGGALISTDTQYF
TRBV29-1,TRBJ2-7,.,TRBD1,TGCAGCGTTGAATTGGTGGGGACAGAAACCTACGAGCAGTACTTC,CSVELVGTETYEQYF
TRBV5-4,TRBJ2-1,once,TRBD1,TGTGCCAGCAGGGATCCGGACAGGGGGCTTGATGAGCAGTTCTTC,CASRDPDRGLDEQFF
TRBV25-1,TRBJ1-1,.,.,TGTGCCAGCAGTGAAGGTGGCCCAGAAGCTTTCTTT,CASSEGGPEAFF
TRBV29-1,TRBJ2-1,few,.,TGCAGCGTTGAATTTATAGGGGGTCCCTACAATGAGCAGTTCTTC,CSVEFIGGPYNEQFF
TRBV19,TRBJ1-2,.,.,TGTGCCAGTAGCCCCGGTCAAGCTAACTATGGCTACACCTTC,CASSPGQANYGYTF
TRBV29-1,TRBJ2-1,.,.,TGCAGCGTTGTAACTGATCGGGGTGAGCAGTTCTTC,CSVVTDRGEQFF
TRBV29-1,TRBJ2-2,.,TRBD1,TGCAGCGTAGGACAGGGGTCGAACACCGGGGAGCTGTTTTTT,CSVGQGSNTGELFF
TRBV5-1,TRBJ2-3,once,.,TGCGCCAGCAGCTTGGACACAGATACGCAGTATTTT,CASSLDTDTQYF
TRBV29-1,TRBJ2-1,few,.,TGCAGCGGGGCGGAATTGTCCGAGCAGTTCTTC,CSGAELSEQFF
TRBV29-1,TRBJ1-1,.,.,TGCAGCGCCTTGAGCGCGGGCACTGAAGCTTTCTTT,CSALSAGTEAFF
TRBV2,TRBJ1-2,few,TRBD1,TGTGCCATCCCACCGGAGACAGGGGACGGCTACACCTTC,CAIPPETGDGYTF
TRBV29-1,TRBJ2-1,few,.,TGCAGCGGGGGACTTTACAATGAGCAGTTCTTC,CSGGLYNEQFF
TRBV27,TRBJ2-7,.,.,TGTGCCAGCAGTTTATCTACGGGGAGTGAGCAGTACTTC,CASSLSTGSEQYF
TRBV7-2,TRBJ2-3,.,.,TGTGCCAGCAGCTTGCAGGGCACAGATACGCAGTATTTT,CASSLQGTDTQYF
TRBV2,TRBJ2-3,.,TRBD2,TGTGCCAGCAGTGAAGCACTAGCGGGGGGGACAAGGGATACGCAGTATTTT,CASSEALAGGTRDTQYF
TRBV7-9,TRBJ2-1,few,.,TGTGCCAGCAGCTTCTCGGGATTCGGGGAGCAGTTCTTC,CASSFSGFGEQFF
TRBV14,TRBJ2-5,few,TRBD2,TGTGCCAGCAGCCAAGTGTTCGGGAGGGCCTCCGAGACCCAGTACTTC,CASSQVFGRASETQYF
TRBV5-1,TRBJ2-1,.,.,TGCGCCAGCAGCTCTAAAGGCTTCGATGAGCAGTTCTTC,CASSSKGFDEQFF
TRBV29-1,TRBJ2-3,.,TRBD2,TGCAGCGTTGATGGACTAGCGACTAGCACAGATACGCAGTATTTT,CSVDGLATSTDTQYF
TRBV4-2,TRBJ2-2,.,.,TGTGCCAGCAGCCAAGTCCCGGGCACCCATTTCCCGAACACCGGGGAGCTGTTTTTT,CASSQVPGTHFPNTGELFF
TRBV4-3,TRBJ2-7,.,TRBD2,TGCGCCAGCAGCCAAGATGGCCCTGGGACTAGCGGATACGAGCAGTACTTC,CASSQDGPGTSGYEQYF
TRBV29-1,TRBJ2-4,.,.,TGCAGCGTTCTAGGCCTGCTAGCCAAAAACATTCAGTACTTC,CSVLGLLAKNIQYF
TRBV27,TRBJ2-7,.,TRBD1,TGTGCCAGCAGTTTAAGAGGACAGGGGTCGTGGGAGCAGTACTTC,CASSLRGQGSWEQYF
TRBV27,TRBJ2-1,.,.,TGTGCCAGCAGTTTAATCGGGGAGCTCTACAATGAGCAGTTCTTC,CASSLIGELYNEQFF
TRBV5-1,TRBJ2-2,.,.,TGCGCCAGCAGCTTGTTTCAGATGAACACCGGGGAGCTGTTTTTT,CASSLFQMNTGELFF
TRBV7-9,TRBJ2-2,.,.,TGTGCCAGCCTTACAGGCACCGGGGAGCTGTTTTTT,CASLTGTGELFF
TRBV29-1,TRBJ1-2,once,.,TGCAGCGTTGAAATTAGTTGGGGGCTGACCTATGGCTACACCTTC,CSVEISWGLTYGYTF
TRBV29-1,TRBJ1-1,.,.,TGCAGCGCCGTAATACAGGGAAGCACGGAAGCTTTCTTT,CSAVIQGSTEAFF
TRBV30,TRBJ1-4,few,.,TGTGCCTGCCTTAATGAAAAACTGTTTTTT,CACLNEKLFF
TRBV29-1,TRBJ1-1,few,.,TGCAGCGTTGGGTCAACAGAAGCTTTCTTT,CSVGSTEAFF
TRBV18,TRBJ1-1,few,.,TGTGCCAGCTCACCGGGCCCAATAAGTGGCACTGAAGCTTTCTTT,CASSPGPISGTEAFF
TRBV28,TRBJ2-1,.,.,TGTGCCAGCAGTTTATCTTCAGGGCTCGCCTACAATGAGCAGTTCTTC,CASSLSSGLAYNEQFF
TRBV27,TRBJ1-1,.,.,TGTGCCAGCAGTCCACGGCCCGCAGGAGCAGGAACTGAAGCTTTCTTT,CASSPRPAGAGTEAFF
TRBV4-3,TRBJ1-3,many,TRBD1,TGCGCCAGCAGCGGCGTGGTGGGACAGGGAGGAAACACCATATATTTT,CASSGVVGQGGNTIYF
TRBV29-1,TRBJ2-7,.,TRBD1,TGCAGCGTTGGTCCAGGGGGCGCCCCCTACGAGCAGTACTTC,CSVGPGGAPYEQYF
TRBV6-5,TRBJ2-2,.,.,TGTGCCAGCAGTGCACTCCTGCGTTGGACCGGGGAGCTGTTTTTT,CASSALLRWTGELFF
TRBV7-3,TRBJ2-3,.,.,TGTGCCAGCAGCCATACTGGGACCCCAGATACGCAGTATTTT,CASSHTGTPDTQYF
TRBV19,TRBJ2-7,.,.,TGTGCCAGTAGTATCGGCGGGACCGAGCAGTACTTC,CASSIGGTEQYF
TRBV23-1,TRBJ2-1,.,TRBD2,TGCGCCAGCAGTCCCCTTCCCAGGAGCGGGGAGACCTACAATGAGCAGTTCTTC,CASSPLPRSGETYNEQFF
TRBV29-1,TRBJ2-5,few,TRBD1,TGCAGCGTTGCGGGGACAGACGCCAGTGGGACCCAGTACTTC,CSVAGTDASGTQYF
TRBV25-1,TRBJ2-3,few,.,TGTGCCAGCGGGTGGGACGGCAGCACAGATACGCAGTATTTT,CASGWDGSTDTQYF
TRBV7-9,TRBJ2-1,few,TRBD2,TGTGCCAGCAGACTAGCGTCCAATGAGCAGTTCTTC,CASRLASNEQFF
TRBV30,TRBJ2-3,.,.,TGTGCCTGGAGGCACTACCGCACAGATACGCAGTATTTT,CAWRHYRTDTQYF
TRBV2,TRBJ2-1,.,.,TGTGCCAGCGGGGGTTGGGAGCAGTTCTTC,CASGGWEQFF
TRBV29-1,TRBJ2-1,.,TRBD2,TGCAGCGCCCCTCCGGCGGGAGGTTACAATGAGCAGTTCTTC,CSAPPAGGYNEQFF
TRBV9,TRBJ1-2,once,.,TGTGCCAGCAGCAGCTATGGCTACACCTTC,CASSSYGYTF
TRBV29-1,TRBJ2-1,.,TRBD2,TGCAGCGTTGAAACGGGAGGGGGCTACAATGAGCAGTTCTTC,CSVETGGGYNEQFF
TRBV29-1,TRBJ1-5,.,TRBD1,TGCAGCGTTTCGACAGGGTGGGGGGATCAGCCCCAGCATTTT,CSVSTGWGDQPQHF
TRBV29-1,TRBJ2-3,few,.,TGCAGCGTTGAAGATGGGGTTAGCGAGACAGATACGCAGTATTTT,CSVEDGVSETDTQYF
TRBV29-1,TRBJ2-7,.,.,TGCAGCGTTGAGGGTCCCATGGGCGAATCCTACGAGCAGTACTTC,CSVEGPMGESYEQYF
TRBV29-1,TRBJ2-1,few,.,TGCAGCGTGTCATTCGGGAGTAATGAGCAGTTCTTC,CSVSFGSNEQFF